The 26 T cell receptor beta chains presented below share a single source sample, sequenced in a study of vaccination effects on CD4 cells after COVID-19. Viral peptide pool expansion of antigen-specific CD4+ T cells preceded sequencing in the ViraFEST assay. Scientists isolated CD4+ T cells after a roughly ten-day culture period ended. The person had PCR-confirmed SARS-CoV-2 infection between March and December 2020. These TCRs' antigens remain unknown. Clones were read by immunoSEQ multiplex PCR, and TCRdb kept only the in-frame ones, dropping some. This sample has 20,000 to 30,000 clones, with about three quarters found just once. This material consisted of CD4+ T cells from PBMCs cultured with HCoV-NL63 spike peptides, taken before COVID-19 vaccination. The source of these receptors is a human donor who had a prior SARS-CoV-2 infection.

The table lists this clone with a count of one. The rearrangement links TRBV11-2 to TRBJ2-6; 7 bases fit TRBD1. Germline CDR1 reads SGHAT; CDR2 reads FQNNGV. CDR3 length: 19 amino acids. V lost 6 bases to trimming and J lost 0 bases; unmatched junction nucleotides: 14. As DNA, the CDR3 is TGTGCCAGCAGTTCAATCCAGGGGGTAAGGTCCTCTGGGGCCAACGTCCTGACTTTC. Residues: CASSSIQGVRSSGANVLTF.

This clone has a handful of counts. The CDR3, as DNA: TGTGCCAGCAGCCCCGTCACTGCGGGCGCATCATACAATGAGCAGTTCTTC. Its protein product is CASSPVTAGASYNEQFF. V usage is TRBV4-2 and J usage is TRBJ2-1, with D possibly TRBD2 on 5 matching bases. CDR3 size: 17 residues. The V and J ends lost 4 bases and 4 bases respectively, with 20 bases between them. Germline CDR1 is LGHNA and CDR2 is YNFKEQ.

The rearrangement uses TRBV20-1 and TRBJ2-7; D remains unclear. V shed 3 bases and J shed 6 bases, with 15 bases lying between them. The CDR3 is 13 amino acids. The V gene's germline CDR1 is DFQATT and CDR2 SNEGSKA (reference sequence). The CDR3 here is CSASRLNRGEQYF. For the CDR3, the DNA is TGCAGTGCTAGTCGTTTAAATAGAGGCGAGCAGTACTTC.

The gene calls are TRBV30 and TRBJ1-1; D gene unclear. Looked up from germline, CDR1 is GTSNPN and CDR2 is SVGIG (reference sequence). This CDR3 is 12 amino acids long. The V end lost 4 bases, the J end lost 4 bases, and 10 bases lay between the germline ends. Here the CDR3 reads CAWTLVATEAFF. In DNA form, the CDR3 reads TGTGCCTGGACCCTCGTCGCCACTGAAGCTTTCTTT.

In nucleotides, the CDR3 is TGTGCCAGCAGTTTCCCCGCGGAGGATAGCGGGAGGAGGTACGAGCAGTACTTC. This gives the protein CASSFPAEDSGRRYEQYF. The chain uses TRBV27 and TRBJ2-7, with TRBD2 matching over 10 bases. Germline trimming cut 3 bases from V and 4 bases from J; bases unmatched to any gene: 15. The V gene's germline CDR1 is MNHEY and CDR2 SMNVEV (reference sequence). The CDR3 length is 18 residues.

This rearrangement joins TRBV5-1 to TRBJ1-1; the D is unclear. From germline, CDR1 is SGHRS and CDR2 YFSETQ. With 3 bases removed from V and 0 bases from J, the gap between germline ends came to 6 bases. There are 13 residues in the CDR3. The CDR3 sequence is CASSSNVNTEAFF. In DNA, the CDR3 is TGCGCCAGCAGCTCCAATGTGAACACTGAAGCTTTCTTT.

The J gene is TRBJ2-5, the V gene TRBV7-9, with 7 positions matching TRBD2. The CDR3 is 14 amino acids. With V trimmed by 2 bases and J by 5 bases, 5 bases remained unmatched. Germline loops: CDR1 SEHNR, CDR2 FQNEAQ (reference sequence). The CDR3 sequence is CASSLQGGVETQYF. CDR3 bases: TGTGCCAGCAGCTTACAGGGAGGGGTTGAGACCCAGTACTTC. Full variable domain (remainder filled in from reference TRBV7-9 and TRBJ2-5): DTGVSQNPRHKITKRGQNVTFRCDPISEHNRLYWYRQTLGQGPEFLTYFQNEAQLEKSRLLSDRFSAERPKGSFSTLEIQRTEQGDSAMYLCASSLQGGVETQYFGPGTRLLVL.

The rearrangement joins TRBV7-2 to TRBJ2-3, with D perhaps TRBD1 (5 bases). The CDR3 has 14 amino acids. V dropped 6 bases and J dropped 9 bases, with 19 bases sitting between them. The germline CDR1 and CDR2 sequences are SGHTA and FQGNSA. CDR3 sequence (DNA): TGTGCCAGCAGTAGGGGCAGCCAAGGCTCGACGCAGTATTTT. Protein product: CASSRGSQGSTQYF.

J is TRBJ1-6 and V is TRBV5-5; no firm D call. Germline CDR1 is SGHKS and CDR2 is YYEKEE (reference sequence). Trimming pared 4 bases from V and 12 bases from J, leaving 11 bases between. The CDR3 totals 12 residues. CDR3 sequence (DNA): TGTGCCAGCAGCCTTAATGGCGGACCCCTCCACTTT. This sequence encodes CASSLNGGPLHF.

V is TRBV18 and J is TRBJ2-7, with TRBD1 matching 12 bases. Looked up from germline, CDR1 is KGHSH and CDR2 is LQKENI. The CDR3 length is 15 residues. V lost 6 bases to trimming and J lost 4 bases; unmatched junction nucleotides: 7. This CDR3 is CASSPGTGGIYEQYF. CDR3 bases: TGTGCCAGCTCGCCCGGGACAGGGGGCATATACGAGCAGTACTTC.

This chain connects TRBV7-2 to TRBJ2-7; TRBD2 matches at 7 bases. The germline V gene encodes CDR1 SGHTA and CDR2 FQGNSA. This CDR3 is 15 amino acids long. Trimming at V came to 8 bases and at J to 0 bases, leaving 10 bases not matched to a gene. The CDR3: CASGYGGSSSYEQYF. CDR3 sequence (DNA): TGTGCCAGCGGGTATGGCGGGAGTAGCTCCTACGAGCAGTACTTC.

The sample holds a few counts of this clone. Here the CDR3 reads CASSLRVLSGANVLTF. Here the CDR3 DNA reads TGTGCCAGCAGCTTGAGGGTTCTCTCTGGGGCCAACGTCCTGACTTTC. This chain connects TRBV7-2 to TRBJ2-6; a weak D match, TRBD2 (5 bases). The germline V gene encodes CDR1 SGHTA and CDR2 FQGNSA. The CDR3 length is 16 residues. The V end was cut by 3 bases, the J end by 0 bases, with 9 bases between. Full variable domain (rest looked up from reference TRBV7-2 and TRBJ2-6): GAGVSQSPSNKVTEKGKDVELRCDPISGHTALYWYRQSLGQGLEFLIYFQGNSAPDKSGLPSDRFSAERTGGSVSTLTIQRTQQEDSAVYLCASSLRVLSGANVLTFGAGSRLTVL.

This chain links TRBV10-3 with TRBJ2-7; D is ambiguous. V was pared by 3 bases and J by 4 bases, with 16 bases between. The CDR3 totals 15 residues. The germline gives CDR1 ENHRY, CDR2 SYGVKD. CDR3 amino acids: CAISDPLGRAYEQYF. In nucleotides, the CDR3 is TGTGCCATCAGTGACCCCCTAGGACGCGCGTACGAGCAGTACTTC.

V and J are TRBV7-9 and TRBJ2-1; D not certain. Trimming took off 7 bases at V and 3 bases at J, with 13 bases between the two ends. There are 14 residues in the CDR3. Germline V lookup: CDR1 SEHNR, CDR2 FQNEAQ (reference sequence). CDR3 nucleotides: TGTGCCAGCACCCCCGTGGGGTACTACAATGAGCAGTTCTTC. Translation: CASTPVGYYNEQFF.

This clone has only one observation. V and J are TRBV2 and TRBJ2-3, with 8 bases matching TRBD2. The germline CDR1 and CDR2 sequences are SNHLY and FYNNEI. Unmatched junction bases numbered 7, after V lost 3 bases and J lost 8 bases. The CDR3 has 14 residues. CDR3 sequence (DNA): TGTGCCAGCAGTGATCGGGGGGGGGCCGGTACGCAGTATTTT. Protein product: CASSDRGGAGTQYF. Full variable domain (missing parts from reference TRBV2 and TRBJ2-3): EPEVTQTPSHQVTQMGQEVILRCVPISNHLYFYWYRQILGQKVEFLVSFYNNEISEKSEIFDDQFSVERPDGSNFTLKIRSTKLEDSAMYFCASSDRGGAGTQYFGPGTRLTVL.

CDR3 sequence reads: CASSIGRVGEKLFF. As DNA, the CDR3 is TGTGCCAGTAGTATTGGGAGGGTTGGAGAAAAACTGTTTTTT. This rearrangement joins TRBV19 to TRBJ1-4; D call uncertain. With 3 bases removed from V and 8 bases from J, the gap between germline ends came to 13 bases. The CDR3 is 14 amino acids. Germline lookup yields CDR1 LNHDA and CDR2 SQIVND (reference sequence).

The chain recombines TRBV14 with TRBJ2-7; D uncertain. This CDR3 is built from 14 residues. The V end lost 3 bases, the J end lost 1 base, and 10 bases lay between the germline ends. Germline CDR1 reads SGHDN; CDR2 reads FVKESK. CDR3 in amino acids: CASSHWRSSYEQYF. The DNA for the CDR3 is TGTGCCAGCAGCCATTGGCGCAGTTCCTACGAGCAGTACTTC. The complete variable domain, with remaining parts taken from reference TRBV14 and TRBJ2-7, reads EAGVTQFPSHSVIEKGQTVTLRCDPISGHDNLYWYRRVMGKEIKFLLHFVKESKQDESGMPNNRFLAERTGGTYSTLKVQPAELEDSGVYFCASSHWRSSYEQYFGPGTRLTVT.

V gene TRBV7-8 combines with J gene TRBJ1-2; TRBD1 matches at 9 bases. This CDR3 is 15 amino acids long. After removal of 4 bases from V and 8 bases from J, the junction contained 11 bases not matched to a gene. CDR1 is SGHVS, CDR2 FQNEAQ, per germline. The CDR3 region is CASSSSSQGAGGYTF. The CDR3 bases are TGTGCCAGCAGCTCATCGTCACAGGGGGCTGGGGGCTACACCTTC.

V is TRBV5-1 and J is TRBJ2-5; 12 bases agree with TRBD2. Losses at the gene ends were 5 bases for V and 1 base for J; bases not matched to a gene: 3. Germline CDR1 and CDR2: SGHRS and YFSETQ. This CDR3 is built from 15 residues. The CDR3 region is CASRRLAGVQETQYF. The CDR3 nucleotides are TGCGCCAGCAGAAGACTAGCGGGGGTCCAAGAGACCCAGTACTTC.

This chain uses TRBV11-2 with TRBJ2-3, with 9 positions matching TRBD1. The junction had 6 bases not matched to a gene; V was cut back by 5 bases and J by 0 bases. The length of the CDR3 is 16 residues. Germline V gene data show CDR1 as SGHAT and CDR2 as FQNNGV. The CDR3 loop is CASSNMGQGSTDTQYF. CDR3 DNA sequence: TGTGCCAGCAGCAACATGGGACAGGGAAGCACAGATACGCAGTATTTT.

The V gene is TRBV5-1, the J gene TRBJ1-3; no definite D call. The CDR3 length is 13 residues. The V and J ends lost 2 bases and 4 bases respectively, with 7 bases between them. Germline CDR1 SGHRS, CDR2 YFSETQ. CDR3 amino acids: CASSFTTGNTIYF. The CDR3 DNA is TGCGCCAGCAGCTTTACGACCGGAAACACCATATATTTT.

This clone is large within its sample. This sequence joins TRBV10-3 and TRBJ2-7, with 13 bases that match TRBD2. V lost 6 bases and J lost 3; bases outside the gene matches: 5. CDR1 ENHRY and CDR2 SYGVKD come from the germline V gene. The length of the CDR3 is 15 residues. CDR3 in DNA: TGTGCCATCAGGGGGACTAGCGGGGCGGTCTACGAGCAGTACTTC. Its translation is CAIRGTSGAVYEQYF.

The rearrangement joins TRBV18 to TRBJ1-5; D might be TRBD1 (5 bases). The V gene's germline CDR1 is KGHSH and CDR2 LQKENI. V dropped 6 bases and J dropped 6 bases, with 18 bases sitting between them. The CDR3 is 15 amino acids. CDR3 sequence (DNA): TGTGCCAGCTCGGGCGTGTTCGGGGCAACTCAGCCCCAGCATTTT. This codes for CASSGVFGATQPQHF.

The table lists this clone with a count of one. The chain is built from TRBV9 and TRBJ2-2; a weak D match, TRBD2 (5 bases). The V and J ends lost 2 bases and 7 bases respectively, with 15 bases between them. CDR3 length: 15 amino acids. Germline CDR1 and CDR2: SGDLS and YYNGEE. The DNA for the CDR3 is TGTGCCAGCAGCGTGAGAGGGAGCCAAATCGGGGAGCTGTTTTTT. Protein: CASSVRGSQIGELFF. Filled out from reference TRBV9 and TRBJ2-2, the complete variable domain reads DSGVTQTPKHLITATGQRVTLRCSPRSGDLSVYWYQQSLDQGLQFLIQYYNGEERAKGNILERFSAQQFPDLHSELNLSSLELGDSALYFCASSVRGSQIGELFFGEGSRLTVL.

This clone came up a few times. The V call is TRBV14, the J call TRBJ1-6; D not certain. Germline V gives CDR1 SGHDN, CDR2 FVKESK. V was pared by 6 bases and J by 9 bases, with 15 bases between. The CDR3 contains 14 residues. The CDR3 DNA reads as TGTGCCAGCAGGACCGGGATAGAGGGTTCACCCCTCCACTTT. It translates to CASRTGIEGSPLHF.

The chain is built from TRBV9 and TRBJ1-2; 11 bases line up with TRBD1. The CDR3 sequence is 15 residues long. Germline V CDR1 and CDR2: SGDLS, YYNGEE. V was clipped by 3 bases and J by 7 bases; unmatched bases: 8. The CDR3 loop reads CASSDGTGGEAGYTF. For the CDR3, the DNA is TGTGCCAGCAGCGATGGGACAGGGGGAGAAGCTGGCTACACCTTC. The full variable domain, rest sourced from reference TRBV9 and TRBJ1-2, is DSGVTQTPKHLITATGQRVTLRCSPRSGDLSVYWYQQSLDQGLQFLIQYYNGEERAKGNILERFSAQQFPDLHSELNLSSLELGDSALYFCASSDGTGGEAGYTFGSGTRLTVV.